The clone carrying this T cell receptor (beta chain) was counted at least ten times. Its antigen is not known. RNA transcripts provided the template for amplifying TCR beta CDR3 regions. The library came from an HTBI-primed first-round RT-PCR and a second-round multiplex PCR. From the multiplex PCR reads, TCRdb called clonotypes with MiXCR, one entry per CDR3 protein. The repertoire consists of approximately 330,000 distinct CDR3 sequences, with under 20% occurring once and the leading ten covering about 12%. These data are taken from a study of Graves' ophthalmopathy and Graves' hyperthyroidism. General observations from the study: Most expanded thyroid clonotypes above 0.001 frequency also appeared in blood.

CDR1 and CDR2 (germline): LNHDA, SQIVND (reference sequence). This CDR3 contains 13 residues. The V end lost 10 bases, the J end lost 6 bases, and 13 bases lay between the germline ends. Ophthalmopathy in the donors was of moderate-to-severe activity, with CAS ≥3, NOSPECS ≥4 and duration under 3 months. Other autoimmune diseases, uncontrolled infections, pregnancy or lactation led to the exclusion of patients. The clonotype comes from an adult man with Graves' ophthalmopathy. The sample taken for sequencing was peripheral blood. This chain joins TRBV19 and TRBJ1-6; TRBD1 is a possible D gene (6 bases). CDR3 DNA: TGTGCCACCAACGACAGGCCTAATTCACCCCTCCACTTT. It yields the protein CATNDRPNSPLHF.